This TCR beta chain was documented in a study of breast tumors, draining lymph nodes, adjacent tissues (dated by TCRdb to 2016 to 2017). For the wider study: TCR beta repertoires were compared across tumor, adjacent nontumor tissue and axillary lymph nodes obtained from breast cancer patients. In human breast cancer, the study set out to evaluate how tumor, surrounding tissue and draining lymph node repertoires relate to one another and whether T cells may move between these sites. The investigation overall reported the following: The similarity between tumor and nontumor tissue repertoires was significantly greater in luminal-like breast cancer than in basal-like breast cancer. A scenario in which most tumor T cells derive from the lymph node and then expand within tumor tissue was judged to be consistent with the data. The conclusion that tumor T cells originate in lymph nodes was framed as consistent with a hypothesis rather than directly demonstrated. Tumor T-cell repertoires showed less diversity than lymph node repertoires and more diversity than nontumor tissue repertoires, and tumor T-cell repertoires showed preferential V and J gene usage.

The sequencer was an Illumina HiSeq 2000. TCR beta chain libraries were generated by multiplex PCR amplification. The amplified TCR beta chain products were analyzed by high-throughput sequencing. TCRdb applied fastp at Q25 and MiXCR to the public reads, then kept only in-frame beta chains. Each entry is one CDR3 protein sequence, shown with its most common DNA and genes. Here the sample has 170,000 or so distinct CDR3 sequences; approximately 30% occur a single time. The ten biggest clones cover about 3.9% of the sample. The lymph node samples were taken from the axillary draining lymph nodes of breast cancer patients. A note on this clonotype: Its cognate antigen has yet to be identified. The record has no base qualities; no much larger clone is one base away.

Sequencing was carried out using axillary lymph node tissue. The sequence was obtained from a female donor with breast cancer. Some clones in this sample may be carry-over from other donors' samples.

The CDR3 protein is CASGSPTGSQETQYF. The nucleotides are TGTGCCAGCGGCTCACCGACAGGGTCCCAAGAGACCCAGTACTTC. Recombination linked TRBV11-1 to TRBJ2-5, and TRBD1 aligns with 7 junction nucleotides. From cysteine to phenylalanine, the CDR3 is 15 amino acids long. Only the CDR3 region is kept as DNA, spanning 45 bases read in frame from base 1. CDR1 is given as SGHAT and CDR2 as FQDESV, both from the germline V gene (reference sequence). Trimming leaves V shorter by 8 bases and J shorter by 1 base, with the junction holding 10 bases beyond the gene matches.